This T cell receptor beta chain was retrieved from a study of high-grade serous ovarian cancer treatment subgroups. The CDR3 runs to 15 residues. Germline values: CDR1 MRHNA, CDR2 SNTAGT. The trim removed 4 bases at V and 4 bases at J, leaving 6 bases unmatched. Here immunoSEQ multiplex PCR was the method, and the copy in TCRdb shows in-frame clones only, minus some. This table holds about 1,200 clones, 68% found once. The tumor samples were collected prior to definitive surgery or chemotherapy. The clonotype was recovered from a human donor with high-grade serous ovarian cancer. The sequenced sample consisted of tumor tissue. V gene TRBV6-4 combines with J gene TRBJ2-3; 9 bases line up with TRBD1. CDR3 coding DNA: TGTGCCAGCAGTGTCAACCGACAGGGGGCAGATACGCAGTATTTT. This translates into CASSVNRQGADTQYF.